The T cell receptor beta chain under discussion was sequenced for a study of CD8 T cells in ankylosing spondylitis. The study, taken as a whole, reports: As for the disease-linked clones, they showed a CD8+ phenotype and occurred at relatively low frequencies in peripheral blood. Seemingly characteristic of ankylosing spondylitis blood was a TCR beta motif consisting of under ten highly homologous variants. Researchers reportedly found disease-linked clones significantly enriched in matched ankylosing spondylitis synovial fluid.

CDR3 length equals 13 residues. V was trimmed by 6 bases and J by 4 bases, leaving 12 bases between them. Germline V gives CDR1 DFQATT, CDR2 SNEGSKA (reference sequence). TCRdb redid the calling of the 5' RACE reads with MiXCR, one entry per CDR3 protein. Here the sample spans nearly 25,000 distinct CDR3 sequences, 17% being singletons. This clonotype appeared once. Its matching antigen is unknown. Specimen: blood. This receptor was obtained from a male donor with ankylosing spondylitis or in good health (not recorded which). The chain is built from TRBV20-1 and TRBJ2-2; D possibly corresponds to TRBD1 (5 bases). CDR3 protein: CSARARATGELFF. CDR3 bases: TGCAGTGCCCGTGCCAGGGCCACCGGGGAGCTGTTTTTT.